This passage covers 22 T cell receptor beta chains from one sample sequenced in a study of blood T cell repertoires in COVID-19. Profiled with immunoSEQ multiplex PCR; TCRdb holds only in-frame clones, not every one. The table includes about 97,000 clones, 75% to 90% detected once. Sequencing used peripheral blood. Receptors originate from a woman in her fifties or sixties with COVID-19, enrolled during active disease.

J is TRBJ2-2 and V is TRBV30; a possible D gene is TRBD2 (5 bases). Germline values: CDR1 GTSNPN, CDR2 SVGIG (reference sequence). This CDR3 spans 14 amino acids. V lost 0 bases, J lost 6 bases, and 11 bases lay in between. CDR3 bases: TGTGCCTGGAGTGTACTAGTAGGGCCCGGGGAGCTGTTTTTT. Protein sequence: CAWSVLVGPGELFF.

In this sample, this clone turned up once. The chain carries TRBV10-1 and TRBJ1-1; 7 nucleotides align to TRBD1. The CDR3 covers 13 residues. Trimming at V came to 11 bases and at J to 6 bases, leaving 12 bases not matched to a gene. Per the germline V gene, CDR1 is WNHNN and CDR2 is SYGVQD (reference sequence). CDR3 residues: CAGKDREDAEAFF. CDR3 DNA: TGCGCCGGAAAAGACAGGGAGGACGCTGAAGCTTTCTTT.

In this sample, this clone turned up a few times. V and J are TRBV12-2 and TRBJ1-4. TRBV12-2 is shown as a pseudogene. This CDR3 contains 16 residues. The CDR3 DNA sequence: TGTGCAAGTCGCTTAGAAATGAGGCAACCTAATGAAAAACTGTTTTTT. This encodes CASRLEMRQPNEKLFF.

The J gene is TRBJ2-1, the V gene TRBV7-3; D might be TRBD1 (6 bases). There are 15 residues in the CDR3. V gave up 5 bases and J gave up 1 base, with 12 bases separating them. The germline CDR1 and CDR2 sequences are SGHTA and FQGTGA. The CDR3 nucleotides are TGTGCCAGCAGCACGACAGGTTCATCCTACAATGAGCAGTTCTTC. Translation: CASSTTGSSYNEQFF.

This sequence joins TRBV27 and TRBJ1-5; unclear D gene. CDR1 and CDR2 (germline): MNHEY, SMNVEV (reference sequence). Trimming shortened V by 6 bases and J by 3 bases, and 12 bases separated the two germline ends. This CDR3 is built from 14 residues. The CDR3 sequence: CASRSGRINQPQHF. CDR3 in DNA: TGTGCCAGCAGATCCGGGAGGATCAATCAGCCCCAGCATTTT.

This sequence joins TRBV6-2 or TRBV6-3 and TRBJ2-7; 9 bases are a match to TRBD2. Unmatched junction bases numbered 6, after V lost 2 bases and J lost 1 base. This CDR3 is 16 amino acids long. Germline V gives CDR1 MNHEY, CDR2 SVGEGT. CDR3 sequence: CASSYGPSGVSYEQYF. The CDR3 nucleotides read TGTGCCAGCAGTTACGGTCCTAGCGGGGTGTCCTACGAGCAGTACTTC.

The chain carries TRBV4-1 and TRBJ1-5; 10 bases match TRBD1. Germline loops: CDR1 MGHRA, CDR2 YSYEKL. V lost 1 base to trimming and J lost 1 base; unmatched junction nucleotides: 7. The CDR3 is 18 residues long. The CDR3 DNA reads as TGCGCCAGCAGCCAAGCCGGGACAGGGGAACCAAGCAATCAGCCCCAGCATTTT. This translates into CASSQAGTGEPSNQPQHF.

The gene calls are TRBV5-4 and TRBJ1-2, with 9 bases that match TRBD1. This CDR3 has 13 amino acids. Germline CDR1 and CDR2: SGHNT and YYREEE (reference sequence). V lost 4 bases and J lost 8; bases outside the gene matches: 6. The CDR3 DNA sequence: TGTGCCAGCAGCCTGGACAGGGGAAGCGGCTACACCTTC. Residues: CASSLDRGSGYTF.

The CDR3 reads CASSLGAMNTEAFF. The CDR3 DNA reads as TGCGCCAGCAGCTTGGGGGCCATGAACACTGAAGCTTTCTTT. This rearrangement joins TRBV5-1 to TRBJ1-1; D call uncertain. Germline values: CDR1 SGHRS, CDR2 YFSETQ. The V end lost 0 bases, the J end lost 0 bases, and 6 bases lay between the germline ends. The CDR3 contains 14 residues.

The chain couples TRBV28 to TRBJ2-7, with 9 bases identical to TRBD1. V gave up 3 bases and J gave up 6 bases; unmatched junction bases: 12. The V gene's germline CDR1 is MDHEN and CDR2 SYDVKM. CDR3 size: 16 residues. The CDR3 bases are TGTGCCAGCAGTTTTTCCCCCGGGACAGGGAAGGGCGAGCAGTACTTC. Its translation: CASSFSPGTGKGEQYF.

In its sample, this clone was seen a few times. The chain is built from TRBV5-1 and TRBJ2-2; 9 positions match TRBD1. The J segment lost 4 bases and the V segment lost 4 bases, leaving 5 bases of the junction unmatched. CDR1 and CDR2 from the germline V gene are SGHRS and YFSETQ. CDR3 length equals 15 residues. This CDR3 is CASSAQGAITGELFF. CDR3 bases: TGCGCCAGCAGCGCACAGGGGGCGATCACCGGGGAGCTGTTTTTT.

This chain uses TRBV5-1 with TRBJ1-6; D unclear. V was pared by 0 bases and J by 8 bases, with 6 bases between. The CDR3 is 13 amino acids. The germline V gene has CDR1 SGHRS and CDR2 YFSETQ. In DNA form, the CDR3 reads TGCGCCAGCAGCTTGGATCAGGATTCACCCCTCCACTTT. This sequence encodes CASSLDQDSPLHF. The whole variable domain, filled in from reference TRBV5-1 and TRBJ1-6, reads KAGVTQTPRYLIKTRGQQVTLSCSPISGHRSVSWYQQTPGQGLQFLFEYFSETQRNKGNFPGRFSGRQFSNSRSEMNVSTLELGDSALYLCASSLDQDSPLHFGNGTRLTVT.

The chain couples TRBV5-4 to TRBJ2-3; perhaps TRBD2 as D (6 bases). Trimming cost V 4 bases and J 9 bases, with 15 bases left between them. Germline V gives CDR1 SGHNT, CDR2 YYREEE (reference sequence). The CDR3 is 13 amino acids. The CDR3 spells CASSDVGGRTQYF. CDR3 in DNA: TGTGCCAGCAGCGATGTCGGGGGACGGACGCAGTATTTT.

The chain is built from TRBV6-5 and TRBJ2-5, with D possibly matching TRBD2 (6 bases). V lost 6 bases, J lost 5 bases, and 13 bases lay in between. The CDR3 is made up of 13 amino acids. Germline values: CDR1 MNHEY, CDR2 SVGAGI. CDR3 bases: TGTGCCAGCAGAGACGGGAGAACTGAGACCCAGTACTTC. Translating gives CASRDGRTETQYF.

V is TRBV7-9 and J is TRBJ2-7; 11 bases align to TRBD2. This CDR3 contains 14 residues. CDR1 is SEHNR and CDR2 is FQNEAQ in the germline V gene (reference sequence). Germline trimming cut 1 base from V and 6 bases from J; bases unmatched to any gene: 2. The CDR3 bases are TGTGCCAGCAGCTTAGGACTAGCGGGATCCGAGCAGTACTTC. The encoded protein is CASSLGLAGSEQYF.

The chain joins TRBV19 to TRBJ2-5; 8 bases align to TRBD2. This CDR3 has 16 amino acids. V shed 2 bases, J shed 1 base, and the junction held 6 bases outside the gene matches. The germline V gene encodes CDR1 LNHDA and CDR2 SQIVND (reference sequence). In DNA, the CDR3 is TGTGCCAGTAGTATATATGCGGGGGGACTCCAAGAGACCCAGTACTTC. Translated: CASSIYAGGLQETQYF.

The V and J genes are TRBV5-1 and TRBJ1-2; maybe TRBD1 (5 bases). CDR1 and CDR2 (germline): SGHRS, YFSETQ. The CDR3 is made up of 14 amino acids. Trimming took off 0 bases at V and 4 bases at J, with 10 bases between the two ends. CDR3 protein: CASSLGQGPYGYTF. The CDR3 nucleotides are TGCGCCAGCAGCTTGGGTCAGGGCCCCTATGGCTACACCTTC.

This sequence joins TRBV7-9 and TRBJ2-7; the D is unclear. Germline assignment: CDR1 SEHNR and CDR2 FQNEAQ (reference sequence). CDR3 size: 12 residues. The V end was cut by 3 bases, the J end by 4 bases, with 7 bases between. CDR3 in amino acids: CASSFSYYEQYF. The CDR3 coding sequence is TGTGCCAGCAGCTTTTCCTATTACGAGCAGTACTTC. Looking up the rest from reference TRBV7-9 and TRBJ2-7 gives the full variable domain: DTGVSQNPRHKITKRGQNVTFRCDPISEHNRLYWYRQTLGQGPEFLTYFQNEAQLEKSRLLSDRFSAERPKGSFSTLEIQRTEQGDSAMYLCASSFSYYEQYFGPGTRLTVT.

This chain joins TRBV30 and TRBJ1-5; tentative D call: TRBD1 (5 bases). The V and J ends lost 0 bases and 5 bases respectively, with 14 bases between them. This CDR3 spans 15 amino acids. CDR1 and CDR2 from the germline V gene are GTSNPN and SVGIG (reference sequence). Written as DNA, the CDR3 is TGTGCCTGGAGTGTAGGGCAGGGAGGTTATCAGCCCCAGCATTTT. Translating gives CAWSVGQGGYQPQHF.

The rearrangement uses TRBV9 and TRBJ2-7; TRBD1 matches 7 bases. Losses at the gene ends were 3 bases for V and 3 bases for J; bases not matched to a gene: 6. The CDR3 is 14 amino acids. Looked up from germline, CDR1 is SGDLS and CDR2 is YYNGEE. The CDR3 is CASSDRDSIYEQYF. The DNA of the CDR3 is TGTGCCAGCAGCGACCGGGACAGTATCTACGAGCAGTACTTC. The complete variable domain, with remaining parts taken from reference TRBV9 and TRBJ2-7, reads DSGVTQTPKHLITATGQRVTLRCSPRSGDLSVYWYQQSLDQGLQFLIQYYNGEERAKGNILERFSAQQFPDLHSELNLSSLELGDSALYFCASSDRDSIYEQYFGPGTRLTVT.

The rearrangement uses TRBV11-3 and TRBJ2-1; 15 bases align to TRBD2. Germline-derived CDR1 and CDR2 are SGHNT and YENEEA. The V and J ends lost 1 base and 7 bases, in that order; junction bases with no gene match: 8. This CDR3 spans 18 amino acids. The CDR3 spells CASSLVRTSGGASNEQFF. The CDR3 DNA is TGTGCCAGCAGCTTAGTAAGGACTAGCGGGGGGGCCTCAAATGAGCAGTTCTTC.

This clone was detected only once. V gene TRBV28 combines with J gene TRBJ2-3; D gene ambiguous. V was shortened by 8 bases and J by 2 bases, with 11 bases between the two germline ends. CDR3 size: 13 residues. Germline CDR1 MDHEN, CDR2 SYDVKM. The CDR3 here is CASDGVLTDTQYF. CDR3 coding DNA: TGTGCCAGCGACGGAGTCCTCACAGATACGCAGTATTTT.